At least ten counts were recorded for the clone carrying this T cell receptor (beta chain). The antigen is undetermined. The investigators amplified TCR beta CDR3 regions from RNA transcripts. A set of HTBI primers served as the primers for a first-round RT-PCR of the TCR CDR3. One entry per CDR3 protein results from TCRdb running MiXCR on the multiplex PCR reads. The table records about 300,000 distinct CDR3 sequences, less than 30% of them present only once. The CDR3 is 15 residues long. V was trimmed by 0 bases and J by 4 bases, leaving 13 bases between them. CDR1 is SGDLS and CDR2 is YYNGEE in the germline V gene. The data were obtained in a study of T cells in Graves' hyperthyroidism and ophthalmopathy. Findings of the study overall: The model predicted ophthalmopathy a median around 6.5 months before onset. In the blood, most expanded thyroid clonotypes above 0.001 appeared as well.

Uncontrolled infection, other autoimmune disease, pregnancy or lactation disqualified patients from enrolment. An approximately 9.4 ml volume of fresh peripheral blood provided the PBMCs. The specimen was blood. J is TRBJ1-1 and V is TRBV9; tentative D call: TRBD1 (5 bases). This TCR was sampled from a man aged 40-49 years with Graves' hyperthyroidism that later progressed to Graves' ophthalmopathy. In nucleotides, the CDR3 is TGTGCCAGCAGCGTAGGTGTGGGGCGGGTCACTGAAGCTTTCTTT. Protein sequence: CASSVGVGRVTEAFF. Supplemented by reference TRBV9 and TRBJ1-1, the full variable domain reads DSGVTQTPKHLITATGQRVTLRCSPRSGDLSVYWYQQSLDQGLQFLIQYYNGEERAKGNILERFSAQQFPDLHSELNLSSLELGDSALYFCASSVGVGRVTEAFFGQGTRLTVV.